The 13 T cell receptor beta chains below all came from one sample that was sequenced in a study of blood T cell repertoires in COVID-19. Profiling relied on immunoSEQ multiplex PCR, and the TCRdb table lists in-frame clones only, not all of them. This sample has fewer than 300,000 clones, with approximately 85% found just once. The sample was peripheral blood. Receptor source: a man aged 50-59 years with active or convalescent COVID-19.

V gene TRBV25-1 combines with J gene TRBJ2-5; 7 bases line up with TRBD1. Germline CDR1 is MGHDK and CDR2 is SYGVNS. The V gene end was trimmed by 6 bases and the J gene end by 1 base; junction bases not matched to a gene: 8. CDR3 size: 15 residues. The CDR3 DNA reads as TGTGCCAGCAGCCGCCCGTGGACAGGCCAAGAGACCCAGTACTTC. Translating gives CASSRPWTGQETQYF. Complete variable domain (other parts from reference TRBV25-1 and TRBJ2-5): EADIYQTPRYLVIGTGKKITLECSQTMGHDKMYWYQQDPGMELHLIHYSYGVNSTEKGDLSSESTVSRIRTEHFPLTLESARPSHTSQYLCASSRPWTGQETQYFGPGTRLLVL.

This sequence joins TRBV4-1 and TRBJ2-5; TRBD2 agrees at 8 bases. Germline V gene data show CDR1 as MGHRA and CDR2 as YSYEKL. The CDR3 runs 16 residues. The V and J ends lost 5 bases and 3 bases, in that order; junction bases with no gene match: 11. The CDR3 region has the DNA TGCGCCAGCAGCAACCGTGGTAGCGGGGCCGAAGAGACCCAGTACTTC. This gives the protein CASSNRGSGAEETQYF.

This sequence joins TRBV3-1 (or the pseudogene TRBV3-2) and TRBJ2-7, with 7 positions matching TRBD2. Losses at the gene ends were 4 bases for V and 6 bases for J; bases not matched to a gene: 6. Germline V gene sequence: CDR1 LGHDT, CDR2 YNNKEL (reference sequence). This CDR3 contains 13 residues. CDR3 sequence reads: CASSPSPGGEQYF. CDR3 sequence (DNA): TGTGCCAGCAGCCCGTCCCCGGGGGGCGAGCAGTACTTC.

V usage is TRBV20-1 and J usage is TRBJ2-5; the match to TRBD2 covers 8 bases. This CDR3 is built from 11 residues. V trimming: 8 bases; J trimming: 5 bases; junction bases outside the gene matches: 4. Germline V lookup: CDR1 DFQATT, CDR2 SNEGSKA (reference sequence). The CDR3 nucleotides are TGCAGTCTCCGGGGGGGGGAGACCCAGTACTTC. Translated, it gives CSLRGGETQYF.

The gene calls are TRBV3-1 (or the pseudogene TRBV3-2) and TRBJ2-3; a possible D gene is TRBD1 (5 bases). Germline V gives CDR1 LGHDT, CDR2 YNNKEL (reference sequence). V lost 6 bases and J 2 bases, leaving 15 bases between the germline ends. This CDR3 has 15 amino acids. The CDR3 sequence is CASSPRAGNTDTQYF. CDR3 DNA sequence: TGTGCCAGCAGTCCGCGTGCAGGGAACACAGATACGCAGTATTTT.

The chain's CDR3 is CASNRRSTDTQYF. The CDR3 DNA reads TGTGCCAGCAACAGACGCAGCACAGATACGCAGTATTTT. This sequence joins TRBV2 and TRBJ2-3; D not resolved. V dropped 7 bases and J dropped 0 bases, with 8 bases sitting between them. Germline CDR1 and CDR2: SNHLY and FYNNEI. CDR3 length: 13 amino acids.

This clone is a singleton in its sample. The chain employs TRBV5-1 and TRBJ2-7, with TRBD2 matching 9 bases. The ends lost 4 bases at V and 5 bases at J; junction bases unmatched: 13. The CDR3 spans 16 residues. The germline V gene has CDR1 SGHRS and CDR2 YFSETQ. The CDR3 nucleotides are TGCGCCAGCAGCGAGAAGGCAGCGGGAGGCCGGAACGAGCAGTACTTC. It codes for CASSEKAAGGRNEQYF. The variable domain in full, completed from reference TRBV5-1 and TRBJ2-7, reads KAGVTQTPRYLIKTRGQQVTLSCSPISGHRSVSWYQQTPGQGLQFLFEYFSETQRNKGNFPGRFSGRQFSNSRSEMNVSTLELGDSALYLCASSEKAAGGRNEQYFGPGTRLTVT.

The rearrangement uses TRBV27 and TRBJ1-5; no definite D call. V was trimmed by 6 bases and J by 2 bases, leaving 14 bases between them. Germline loops: CDR1 MNHEY, CDR2 SMNVEV (reference sequence). The CDR3 spans 15 residues. This chain's CDR3 is CASSPSPRGNQPQHF. CDR3 DNA: TGTGCCAGCAGCCCTTCACCTCGAGGCAATCAGCCCCAGCATTTT.

V usage is TRBV3-1 (or the pseudogene TRBV3-2) and J usage is TRBJ1-3; no firm D call. With 1 base removed from V and 4 bases from J, the gap between germline ends came to 5 bases. Germline lookup yields CDR1 LGHDT and CDR2 YNNKEL (reference sequence). CDR3 length equals 13 residues. CDR3: CASSQGAGNTIYF. CDR3 sequence (DNA): TGTGCCAGCAGCCAAGGCGCGGGAAACACCATATATTTT.

The genes are TRBV29-1 and TRBJ2-1; the match to TRBD2 covers 10 bases. Germline values: CDR1 SQVTM, CDR2 ANQGSEA. The J segment lost 7 bases and the V segment lost 6 bases, leaving 9 bases of the junction unmatched. The CDR3 sequence is 14 residues long. CDR3 amino acids: CSVSHGTSVNEQFF. The DNA for the CDR3 is TGCAGCGTATCCCACGGGACTAGCGTAAATGAGCAGTTCTTC.

The V and J genes are TRBV24-1 and TRBJ1-2; D gene uncertain. The CDR3 has 13 amino acids. Germline loops: CDR1 KGHDR, CDR2 SFDVKD. Trimming cost V 0 bases and J 4 bases, with 5 bases left between them. The CDR3 protein is CATSDLSGYGYTF. CDR3 bases: TGTGCCACCAGTGATTTGTCGGGCTATGGCTACACCTTC.

This clone has more than one count but fewer than ten. The V call is TRBV15, the J call TRBJ1-1; 9 positions match TRBD1. Unmatched junction bases numbered 5, after V lost 8 bases and J lost 7 bases. The CDR3 loop spans 12 amino acids. Germline V gene sequence: CDR1 LNHNV, CDR2 YYDKDF (reference sequence). CDR3 protein: CATGRQGVEAFF. Here the CDR3 DNA reads TGTGCCACCGGACGACAGGGGGTTGAAGCTTTCTTT.

The rearrangement uses TRBV6-1 and TRBJ2-2; TRBD2 matches 10 bases. With 2 bases clipped from V and 6 bases from J, the junction kept 9 bases outside the gene matches. The germline CDR1 and CDR2 sequences are MNHNS and SASEGT. The CDR3 is made up of 17 amino acids. The DNA for the CDR3 is TGTGCCAGCAGTGAAATAGGGCTAGCGGGAGAGGCCGGGGAGCTGTTTTTT. Protein sequence: CASSEIGLAGEAGELFF.